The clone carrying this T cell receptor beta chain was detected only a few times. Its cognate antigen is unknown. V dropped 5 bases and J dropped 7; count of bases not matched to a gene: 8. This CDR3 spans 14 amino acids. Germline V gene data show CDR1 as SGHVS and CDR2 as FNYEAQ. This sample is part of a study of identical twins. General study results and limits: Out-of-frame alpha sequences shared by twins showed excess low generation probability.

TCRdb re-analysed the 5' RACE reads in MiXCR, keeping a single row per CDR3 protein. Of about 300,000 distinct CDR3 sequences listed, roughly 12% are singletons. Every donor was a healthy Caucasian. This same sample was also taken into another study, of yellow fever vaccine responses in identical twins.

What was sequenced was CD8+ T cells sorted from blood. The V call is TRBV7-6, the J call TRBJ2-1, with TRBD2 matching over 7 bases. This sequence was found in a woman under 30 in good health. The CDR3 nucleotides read TGTGCCAGCAGCCCGAGGGCTAGCGGAAATGAGCAGTTCTTC. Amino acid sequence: CASSPRASGNEQFF.